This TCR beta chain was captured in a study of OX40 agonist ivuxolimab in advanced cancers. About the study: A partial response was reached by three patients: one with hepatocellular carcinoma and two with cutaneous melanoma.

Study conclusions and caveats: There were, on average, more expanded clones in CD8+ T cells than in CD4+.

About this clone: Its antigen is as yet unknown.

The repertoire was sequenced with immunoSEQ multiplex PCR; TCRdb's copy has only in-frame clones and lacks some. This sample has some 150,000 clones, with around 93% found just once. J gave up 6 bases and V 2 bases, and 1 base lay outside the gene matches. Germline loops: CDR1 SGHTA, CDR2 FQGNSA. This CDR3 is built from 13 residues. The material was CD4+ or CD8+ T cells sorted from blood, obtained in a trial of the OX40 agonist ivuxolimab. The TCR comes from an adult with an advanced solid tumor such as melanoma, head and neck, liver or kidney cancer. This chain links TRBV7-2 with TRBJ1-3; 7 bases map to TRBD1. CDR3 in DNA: TGTGCCAGCAGCTTAACAGGGGAAAACACCATATATTTT. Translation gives CASSLTGENTIYF.